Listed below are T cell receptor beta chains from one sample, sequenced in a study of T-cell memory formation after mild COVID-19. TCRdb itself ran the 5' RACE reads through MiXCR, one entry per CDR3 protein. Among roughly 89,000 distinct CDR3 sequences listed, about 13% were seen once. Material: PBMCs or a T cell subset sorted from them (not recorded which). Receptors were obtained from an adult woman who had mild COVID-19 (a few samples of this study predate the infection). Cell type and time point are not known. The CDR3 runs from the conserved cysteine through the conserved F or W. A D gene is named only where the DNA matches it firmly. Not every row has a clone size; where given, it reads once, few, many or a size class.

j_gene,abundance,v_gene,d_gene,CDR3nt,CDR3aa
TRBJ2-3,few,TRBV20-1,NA,TGCAGTGCTGGCGATCCAGACTTGAGCACAGATACGCAGTATTTT,CSAGDPDLSTDTQYF
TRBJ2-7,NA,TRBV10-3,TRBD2,TGTGCCATCAGTGAGTCTCCACTAGCGGGAGGACCCCACGAGCAGTACTTC,CAISESPLAGGPHEQYF
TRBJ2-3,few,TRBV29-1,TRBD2,TGCAGCGTCGTGCCTCATACTAGCGGGAGGACAGATACGCAGTATTTT,CSVVPHTSGRTDTQYF
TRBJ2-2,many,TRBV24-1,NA,TGTGCCACCAGTCTCACCCGGGAGCGCGGGGAGCTGTTTTTT,CATSLTRERGELFF
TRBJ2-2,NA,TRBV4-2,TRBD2,TGTGCCAGCAGCCAAGTTCCAGGGGGAGACACTAGCGGGATTAACACCGGGGAGCTGTTTTTT,CASSQVPGGDTSGINTGELFF
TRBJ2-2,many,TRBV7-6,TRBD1,TGTGCCAGCAGCTTATCACAGGGGGGTTATTCCACCGGGGAGCTGTTTTTT,CASSLSQGGYSTGELFF
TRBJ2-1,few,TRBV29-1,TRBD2,TGCAGCGTTGAAGGCCTTTTAGTTGAGCGGGAATACAATGAGCAGTTCTTC,CSVEGLLVEREYNEQFF
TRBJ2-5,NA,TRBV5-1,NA,TGCGCCAGCAGCTTGGAGGCCCAACAAGAGACCCAGTACTTC,CASSLEAQQETQYF
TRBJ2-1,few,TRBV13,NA,TGTGCCAGCAGCGGACCACGGGTAGGGTATCTGAATGAGCAGTTCTTC,CASSGPRVGYLNEQFF
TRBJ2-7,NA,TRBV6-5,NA,TGTGCCAGCAGTACCCTCCAGGGGGGCTCCTACGAGCAGTACTTC,CASSTLQGGSYEQYF
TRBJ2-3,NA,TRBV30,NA,TGTGCCTGGAGTGTAGTCCCCTCGGGTTTGGTGTATTTT,CAWSVVPSGLVYF
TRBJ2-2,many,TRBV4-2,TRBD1,TGTGCCAGCAGCCCTGGACAGGGGTGGACCGGGGAGCTGTTTTTT,CASSPGQGWTGELFF
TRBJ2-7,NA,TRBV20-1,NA,TGCAGTGCTGTTGGCGGGCTAGCGACCATCTACGAGCAGTACTTC,CSAVGGLATIYEQYF
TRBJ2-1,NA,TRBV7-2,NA,TGTGCCAGCAGCCGTTTTGGGGTGGCGGGCTACAATGAGCAGTTCTTC,CASSRFGVAGYNEQFF
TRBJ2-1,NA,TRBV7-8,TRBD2,TGTGCCAGCAGCTTAAGCAGCGGGGGGGCTGTCACCTACAATGAGCAGTTCTTC,CASSLSSGGAVTYNEQFF
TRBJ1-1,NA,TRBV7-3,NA,TGTGCCAGCAGCGGCGGGACACCCGAAGCTTTCTTT,CASSGGTPEAFF
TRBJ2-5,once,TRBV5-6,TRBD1,TGTGCCAGCAGCGGGGGACAGAAAGAGACCCAGTACTTC,CASSGGQKETQYF
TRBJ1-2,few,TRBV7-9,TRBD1,TGTGCCAGCAGCACACGAGACAGGGAGTCTTATGGCTACACCTTC,CASSTRDRESYGYTF
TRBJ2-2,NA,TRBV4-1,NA,TGCGCCAGCAGCCCCCGGGTGGGCGAATCCAAATTGGGAACCGGGGAGCTGTTTTTT,CASSPRVGESKLGTGELFF
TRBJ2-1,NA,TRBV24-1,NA,TGTGCCACCAGTGATTTGAGACGGGGGCAGTACAATGAGCAGTTCTTC,CATSDLRRGQYNEQFF
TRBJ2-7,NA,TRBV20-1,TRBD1,TGCAGTGCTAGTGGACAGGGGGACGGCGAGCAGTACTTC,CSASGQGDGEQYF
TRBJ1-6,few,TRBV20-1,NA,TGCAGTGCTAGAGACCCCTCCGGACAGATATATTCACCCCTCCACTTT,CSARDPSGQIYSPLHF
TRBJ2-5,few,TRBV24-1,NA,TGTGCCACCAGCCCAAGGGAGATGAGGTACCAAGAGACCCAGTACTTC,CATSPREMRYQETQYF
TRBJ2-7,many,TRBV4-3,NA,TGCGCCAGCAGCCCCCTGGGGGGTAGCTCCTACGAGCAGTACTTC,CASSPLGGSSYEQYF
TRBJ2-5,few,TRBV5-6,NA,TGTGCCAGCAGCTCCCGACAGGTCGAGGACTTC,CASSSRQVEDF
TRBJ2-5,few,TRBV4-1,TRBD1,TGCGCCAGCAGCCAGGACAGGAGCGGGACCCAGTACTTC,CASSQDRSGTQYF
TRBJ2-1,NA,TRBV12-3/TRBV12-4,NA,TGTGCCAGCAGTTTCACAGGGAGCTCCTACAATGAGCAGTTCTTC,CASSFTGSSYNEQFF
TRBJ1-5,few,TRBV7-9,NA,TGTGCCAGCAGCTTAGTTCAGGGTAGTGCCCAGCATTTT,CASSLVQGSAQHF
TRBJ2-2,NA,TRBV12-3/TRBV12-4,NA,TGTGCCAGCAGTTCAGACACACTGTGGGCGAACACCGGGGAGCTGTTTTTT,CASSSDTLWANTGELFF
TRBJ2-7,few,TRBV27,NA,TGTGCCAGCAGTTTCAAGACAGCCTACTACGAGCAGTACTTC,CASSFKTAYYEQYF
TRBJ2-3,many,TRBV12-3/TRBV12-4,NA,TGTGCCAGCAGTTTTCACCCTCCGGGACGCCGGGCAGATACGCAGTATTTT,CASSFHPPGRRADTQYF
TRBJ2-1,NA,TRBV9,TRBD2,TGTGCCAGCAGCGTAGAGTCTAGCGGGAGCAATGAGCAGTTCTTC,CASSVESSGSNEQFF
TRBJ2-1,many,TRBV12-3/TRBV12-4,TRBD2,TGTGCCAGCAGCCGGGGACTAGCGGGAGTAGGCTACAATGAGCAGTTCTTC,CASSRGLAGVGYNEQFF
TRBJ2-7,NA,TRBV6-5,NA,TGTGCCAGCAGTTACTCCTGGGGGCCCAAAACCTACGAGCAGTACTTC,CASSYSWGPKTYEQYF
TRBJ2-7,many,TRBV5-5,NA,TGTGCCAGCAGCCTAGATCTCGACGAGCAGTACTTC,CASSLDLDEQYF
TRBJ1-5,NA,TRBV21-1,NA,TGTGCCAGCAGCAAAGAGGGGGGACAGGGGGCTCGGCAGCCCCAGCATTTT,CASSKEGGQGARQPQHF
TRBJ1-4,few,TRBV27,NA,TGTGCCAGCAGTTCGCAACCGGGACCCAAATCTGGTAATGAAAAACTGTTTTTT,CASSSQPGPKSGNEKLFF
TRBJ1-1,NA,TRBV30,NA,TGTGCCTGGAACGGTGAAGGTTACACTGAAGCTTTCTTT,CAWNGEGYTEAFF
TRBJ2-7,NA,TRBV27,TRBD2,TGTGCCAGCAGTTGGAGCGGGAGTCACTACGAGCAGTACTTC,CASSWSGSHYEQYF
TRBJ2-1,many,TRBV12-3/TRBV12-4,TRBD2,TGTGCCAGCAGCGACCCCCTAGCGGGGGGGTACAATGAGCAGTTCTTC,CASSDPLAGGYNEQFF
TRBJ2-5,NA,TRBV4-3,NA,TGCGCCAGCAGCCAAGGCGGCGGAGGCTACGAGACCCAGTACTTC,CASSQGGGGYETQYF
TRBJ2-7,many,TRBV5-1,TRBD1,TGCGCCAGCAGCATGGGACAGGGTTACGAGCAGTACTTC,CASSMGQGYEQYF